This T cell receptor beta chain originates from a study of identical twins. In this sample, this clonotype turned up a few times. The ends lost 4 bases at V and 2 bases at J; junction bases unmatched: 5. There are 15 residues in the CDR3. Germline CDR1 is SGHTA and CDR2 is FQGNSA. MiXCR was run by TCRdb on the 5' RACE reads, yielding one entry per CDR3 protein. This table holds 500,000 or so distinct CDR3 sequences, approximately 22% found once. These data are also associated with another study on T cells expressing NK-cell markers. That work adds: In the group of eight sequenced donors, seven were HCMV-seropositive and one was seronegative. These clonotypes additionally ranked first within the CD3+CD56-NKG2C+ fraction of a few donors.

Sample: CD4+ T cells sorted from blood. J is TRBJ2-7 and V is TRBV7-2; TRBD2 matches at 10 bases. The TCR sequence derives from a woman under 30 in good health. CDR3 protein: CASSSVAGGAYEQYF. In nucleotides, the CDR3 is TGTGCCAGCAGCTCCGTAGCGGGAGGTGCCTACGAGCAGTACTTC.